These 17 T cell receptor beta chains were all obtained from the same sample, sequenced in a study of blood T cell repertoires in COVID-19. Libraries were prepared by immunoSEQ multiplex PCR; TCRdb keeps only in-frame clonotypes and omits some of them. The sample carries 150,000 to 200,000 clones, 82% recorded once. The sample comprised peripheral blood. The origin of the receptors is a woman in her sixties or seventies with acute or convalescent COVID-19.

This rearrangement joins TRBV19 to TRBJ1-2; D is unclear. The CDR3 loop spans 18 amino acids. The germline V and J ends were trimmed by 5 bases and 4 bases, with 26 bases remaining between them. Germline CDR1 reads LNHDA; CDR2 reads SQIVND (reference sequence). CDR3 region: CASSPGVRTESHLYGYTF. CDR3 bases: TGTGCCAGTAGTCCCGGAGTGAGGACTGAAAGCCACCTCTATGGCTACACCTTC.

V is TRBV4-1 and J is TRBJ1-4; D may be TRBD1 (6 bases). Germline CDR1 is MGHRA and CDR2 is YSYEKL. Trimming left V 2 bases short and J 7 bases short, with 23 bases between. The CDR3 has 18 residues. The CDR3 sequence: CASSQYITGGGVGEKLFF. The CDR3 DNA reads TGCGCCAGCAGCCAATACATAACAGGTGGGGGCGTAGGTGAAAAACTGTTTTTT.

This rearrangement joins TRBV18 to TRBJ1-4; 7 bases line up with TRBD1. CDR1 and CDR2 from the germline V gene are KGHSH and LQKENI. The J segment lost 6 bases and the V segment lost 5 bases, leaving 6 bases of the junction unmatched. The CDR3 loop spans 14 amino acids. The CDR3: CASSDRAQDEKLFF. Here the CDR3 DNA reads TGTGCCAGCTCAGACAGGGCCCAAGATGAAAAACTGTTTTTT.

This clone was seen only a few times. The genes are TRBV19 and TRBJ2-7, with 7 bases fitting TRBD1. J gave up 2 bases and V 6 bases, and 1 base lay outside the gene matches. Germline V lookup: CDR1 LNHDA, CDR2 SQIVND (reference sequence). CDR3 length: 12 residues. In DNA form, the CDR3 reads TGTGCCAGTAGGGGACAGACCTACGAGCAGTACTTC. This codes for CASRGQTYEQYF.

V usage is TRBV19 and J usage is TRBJ1-5; tentatively, D is TRBD1 (5 bases). V lost 4 bases and J 2 bases, leaving 9 bases between the germline ends. Per the germline V gene, CDR1 is LNHDA and CDR2 is SQIVND (reference sequence). The CDR3 totals 14 residues. CDR3: CASSSRVGNQPQHF. CDR3 coding DNA: TGTGCCAGTAGTAGCAGGGTAGGCAATCAGCCCCAGCATTTT.

This chain uses TRBV20-1 with TRBJ2-7, with 9 positions matching TRBD2. The CDR3 runs 14 residues. The germline V gene encodes CDR1 DFQATT and CDR2 SNEGSKA (reference sequence). J was trimmed by 5 bases and V by 3 bases; bases with no gene match: 8. The CDR3 DNA reads TGCAGTGCTAGTTGGCGGGGGGGCGTTAACGAGCAGTACTTC. Its protein product is CSASWRGGVNEQYF.

This clone was observed a few times. J is TRBJ1-2 and V is TRBV28; a possible D gene is TRBD1 (5 bases). CDR1 is MDHEN, CDR2 SYDVKM, per germline. Trimming took off 2 bases at V and 6 bases at J, with 16 bases between the two ends. This CDR3 is built from 15 residues. CDR3 protein: CASSLTFRGSNGYTF. The DNA of the CDR3 is TGTGCCAGCAGTTTAACATTTAGGGGATCGAATGGCTACACCTTC.

The chain joins TRBV4-3 to TRBJ2-3; 9 nucleotides line up with TRBD2. CDR3 length: 16 amino acids. The junction had 1 base not matched to a gene; V was cut back by 0 bases and J by 0 bases. CDR1 is LGHNA, CDR2 YSLEER, per germline. The CDR3 loop reads CASSQDLAGSTDTQYF. Written as DNA, the CDR3 is TGCGCCAGCAGCCAAGACCTAGCGGGGAGCACAGATACGCAGTATTTT.

The chain is built from TRBV27 and TRBJ2-3; no clear D gene. Germline CDR1 reads MNHEY; CDR2 reads SMNVEV (reference sequence). The ends were cut back, 0 bases at V and 4 bases at J, with 8 bases in the middle. There are 14 residues in the CDR3. The CDR3 coding sequence is TGTGCCAGCAGTTTATCGATGAGTGCAGATACGCAGTATTTT. Its translation: CASSLSMSADTQYF.

This sequence joins TRBV3-1 (or the pseudogene TRBV3-2) and TRBJ2-7; D is perhaps TRBD1 (6 bases). V was pared by 5 bases and J by 0 bases, with 11 bases between. From germline, CDR1 is LGHDT and CDR2 YNNKEL (reference sequence). The length of the CDR3 is 14 residues. The CDR3 DNA is TGTGCCAGCAGCAAGGACAGATTCTCCTACGAGCAGTACTTC. It yields the protein CASSKDRFSYEQYF.

This clone was detected a few times. The rearrangement links TRBV11-3 to TRBJ1-5, with 8 bases that match TRBD1. CDR3 size: 17 residues. Germline-derived CDR1 and CDR2 are SGHNT and YENEEA. V lost 3 bases to trimming and J lost 1 base; unmatched junction nucleotides: 8. This CDR3 is CASSFHSGGESNQPQHF. The CDR3 DNA sequence: TGTGCCAGCAGCTTTCATTCAGGGGGCGAAAGCAATCAGCCCCAGCATTTT.

This chain connects TRBV10-3 to TRBJ2-1; 9 bases are a match to TRBD2. The CDR3 consists of 16 residues. Germline V CDR1 and CDR2: ENHRY, SYGVKD. V was pared by 6 bases and J by 0 bases, with 6 bases of the junction left unmatched. CDR3 sequence: CAISPGLASSYNEQFF. The CDR3, as DNA: TGTGCCATCAGCCCTGGACTAGCGAGCTCCTACAATGAGCAGTTCTTC.

The table lists this clone with a few counts. V and J are TRBV12-3 or TRBV12-4 and TRBJ1-1; 8 nucleotides line up with TRBD1. This CDR3 is built from 13 residues. V trimming: 6 bases; J trimming: 5 bases; junction bases outside the gene matches: 5. CDR3 in amino acids: CASSSDRGTEAFF. The CDR3 DNA follows: TGTGCCAGCAGCTCCGACAGGGGTACTGAAGCTTTCTTT.

The chain carries TRBV2 and TRBJ2-7; D possibly corresponds to TRBD2 (7 bases). The V gene lost 2 bases and the J gene lost 6 bases, with 17 bases spanning the gap. The CDR3 is made up of 15 amino acids. Germline CDR1 SNHLY, CDR2 FYNNEI. In nucleotides, the CDR3 is TGTGCCAGCAGTGAAAGGGGGGGCTCCCTCGCCGAGCAGTACTTC. It translates to CASSERGGSLAEQYF.

The chain joins TRBV9 to TRBJ1-2, with D perhaps matching TRBD1 (5 bases). V was cut by 2 bases and J by 7 bases, with 18 bases left in between. CDR1 and CDR2 from the germline V gene are SGDLS and YYNGEE. The CDR3 has 15 amino acids. The CDR3 coding sequence is TGTGCCAGCAGCGTTGGATATGGCGGGGCTCGTGGCTACACCTTC. The encoded protein is CASSVGYGGARGYTF.

The rearrangement uses TRBV28 and TRBJ2-3; the D gene is possibly TRBD2 (5 bases). Between the trimmed V and J ends, which lost 2 bases and 1 base, there was a span of 13 bases. Germline values: CDR1 MDHEN, CDR2 SYDVKM. The CDR3 is 16 amino acids. CDR3 protein: CASSLAGRGGTDTQYF. CDR3 DNA: TGTGCCAGCAGTTTAGCGGGTCGAGGAGGCACAGATACGCAGTATTTT.

This clone was seen a single time. V and J are TRBV3-1 (or the pseudogene TRBV3-2) and TRBJ1-6; 9 bases are shared with TRBD1. This CDR3 region has 19 residues. Germline trimming cut 1 base from V and 1 base from J; bases unmatched to any gene: 8. From germline, CDR1 is LGHDT and CDR2 YNNKEL (reference sequence). This chain's CDR3 is CASSQAVGQGKSYNSPLHF. CDR3 in DNA: TGTGCCAGCAGCCAAGCGGTAGGACAGGGGAAATCCTATAATTCACCCCTCCACTTT.